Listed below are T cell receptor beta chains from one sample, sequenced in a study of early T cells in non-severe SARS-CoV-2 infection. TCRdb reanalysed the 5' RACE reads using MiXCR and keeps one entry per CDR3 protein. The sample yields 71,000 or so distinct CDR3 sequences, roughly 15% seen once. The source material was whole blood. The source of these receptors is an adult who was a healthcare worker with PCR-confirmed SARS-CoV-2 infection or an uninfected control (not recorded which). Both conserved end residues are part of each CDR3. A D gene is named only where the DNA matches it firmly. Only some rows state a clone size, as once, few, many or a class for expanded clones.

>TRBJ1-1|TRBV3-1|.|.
CASSPGPLRPLNTEAFF
TGTGCCAGCAGTCCGGGACCCCTACGGCCGCTGAACACTGAAGCTTTCTTT
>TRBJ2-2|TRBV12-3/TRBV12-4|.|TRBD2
CASRAGRDYTGELFF
TGTGCCAGCAGAGCTGGCAGGGACTATACCGGGGAGCTGTTTTTT
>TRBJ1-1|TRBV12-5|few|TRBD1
CASGRTGGVIKAFF
TGTGCTAGTGGTCGGACAGGGGGCGTGATTAAAGCTTTCTTT
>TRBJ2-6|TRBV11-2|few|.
CASSQEQGWFSGANVLTF
TGTGCCAGCAGCCAAGAACAGGGATGGTTCTCTGGGGCCAACGTCCTGACTTTC
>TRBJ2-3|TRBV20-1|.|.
CSASRVWGGTDTQYF
TGCAGTGCTAGCCGCGTTTGGGGGGGCACAGATACGCAGTATTTT
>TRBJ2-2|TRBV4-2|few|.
CASSQDVRRGNTGELFF
TGTGCCAGCAGCCAAGATGTGAGGCGGGGAAACACCGGGGAGCTGTTTTTT
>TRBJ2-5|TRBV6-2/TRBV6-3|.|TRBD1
CASTTRQGPFQETQYF
TGTGCCAGTACGACCCGACAGGGACCGTTCCAAGAGACCCAGTACTTC
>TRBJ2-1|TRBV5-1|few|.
CASSLVGDSSYNEQFF
TGCGCCAGCAGCTTGGTCGGGGATAGCTCCTACAATGAGCAGTTCTTC
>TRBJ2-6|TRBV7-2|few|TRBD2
CASSRLAGGGSGANVLTF
TGTGCCAGCAGTCGACTAGCGGGGGGCGGATCTGGGGCCAACGTCCTGACTTTC
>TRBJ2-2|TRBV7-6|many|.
CASSLTGTHTGELFF
TGTGCCAGCAGCTTAACCGGGACTCATACCGGGGAGCTGTTTTTT
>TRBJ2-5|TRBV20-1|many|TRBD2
CSARGGGGDEETQYF
TGCAGTGCTAGAGGCGGCGGGGGGGACGAAGAGACCCAGTACTTC
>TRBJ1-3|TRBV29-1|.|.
CSVDVGQTSGNTIYF
TGCAGCGTTGACGTAGGCCAGACCTCTGGAAACACCATATATTTT
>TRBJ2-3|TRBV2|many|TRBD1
CASSEEDRALDTQYF
TGTGCCAGCAGTGAGGAGGACAGGGCGCTAGATACGCAGTATTTT
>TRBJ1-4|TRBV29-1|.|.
CSVEDNNEKLFF
TGCAGCGTTGAAGATAATAATGAAAAACTGTTTTTT
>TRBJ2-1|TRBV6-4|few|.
CASSVIGGGEQFF
TGTGCCAGCAGTGTGATCGGAGGGGGTGAGCAGTTCTTC
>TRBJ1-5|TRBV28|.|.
CASTGTVGQPQHF
TGTGCCAGCACAGGGACGGTAGGGCAGCCCCAGCATTTT
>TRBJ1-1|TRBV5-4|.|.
CASQGGYASNTEAFF
TGTGCCAGCCAAGGGGGTTACGCCAGTAACACTGAAGCTTTCTTT
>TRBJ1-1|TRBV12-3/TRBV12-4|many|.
CASRQMGNTEAFF
TGTGCCAGCAGACAAATGGGGAACACTGAAGCTTTCTTT
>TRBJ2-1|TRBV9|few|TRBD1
CASSPRQGAGNEQFF
TGTGCCAGCAGCCCTCGACAGGGGGCGGGCAATGAGCAGTTCTTC
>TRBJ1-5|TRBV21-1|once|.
CASNPDFNQPQHF
TGTGCCAGCAACCCGGACTTTAATCAGCCCCAGCATTTT
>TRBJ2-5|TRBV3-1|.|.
CASSPRREATQYF
TGTGCCAGCAGCCCACGACGGGAAGCGACCCAGTACTTC
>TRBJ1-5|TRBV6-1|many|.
CASSEDNNQPQHF
TGTGCCAGCAGTGAGGACAACAATCAGCCCCAGCATTTT
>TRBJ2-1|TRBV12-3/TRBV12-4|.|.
CASSLPRNEQFF
TGTGCCAGCAGTTTACCCAGGAATGAGCAGTTCTTC
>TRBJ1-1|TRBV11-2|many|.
CASSLMGGRGTEAFF
TGTGCCAGCAGCTTAATGGGGGGTCGGGGAACTGAAGCTTTCTTT
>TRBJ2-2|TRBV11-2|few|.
CASSFSRGRTTGELFF
TGTGCCAGCAGCTTCAGCAGGGGCCGGACCACCGGGGAGCTGTTTTTT
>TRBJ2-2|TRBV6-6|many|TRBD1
CASSRDRVIGELFF
TGTGCCAGCAGTCGGGACAGGGTTATCGGGGAGCTGTTTTTT
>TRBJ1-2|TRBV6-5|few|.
CASSWDRFYGYTF
TGTGCCAGCAGTTGGGACCGCTTCTATGGCTACACCTTC
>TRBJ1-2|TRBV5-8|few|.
CASSFYGGISVGYTF
TGTGCCAGCAGCTTCTACGGGGGAATATCGGTAGGCTACACCTTC
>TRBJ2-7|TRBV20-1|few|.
CSARSAYEQYF
TGCAGTGCTAGATCAGCCTACGAGCAGTACTTC
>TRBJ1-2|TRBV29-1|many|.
CSVERQGQYGYTF
TGCAGCGTTGAGCGGCAGGGGCAGTATGGCTACACCTTC
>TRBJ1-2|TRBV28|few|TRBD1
CASSLLSSGTGGVGYTF
TGTGCCAGCAGCCTCCTCAGCTCCGGGACAGGGGGCGTTGGCTACACCTTC
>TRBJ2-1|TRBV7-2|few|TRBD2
CASSSRLAPSYNEQFF
TGTGCCAGCAGCTCCCGACTAGCGCCATCCTACAATGAGCAGTTCTTC
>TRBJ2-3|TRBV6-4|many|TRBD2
CASSTSGGTDTQYF
TGTGCCAGCAGTACTAGCGGGGGTACAGATACGCAGTATTTT
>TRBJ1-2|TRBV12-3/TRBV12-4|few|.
CASSFISNYGYTF
TGTGCCAGCAGTTTCATCAGTAACTATGGCTACACCTTC
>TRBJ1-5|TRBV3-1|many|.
CASSQRGQPQHF
TGTGCCAGCAGCCAGAGGGGGCAGCCCCAGCATTTT
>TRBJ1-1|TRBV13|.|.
CASSLGRAVSTEAFF
TGTGCCAGCAGCTTAGGGAGGGCCGTGAGCACTGAAGCTTTCTTT
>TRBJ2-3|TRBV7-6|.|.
CASSLRRDGDTQYF
TGTGCCAGCAGCTTACGCAGGGACGGAGATACGCAGTATTTT
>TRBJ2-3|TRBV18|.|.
CASSRQSFTSTDTQYF
TGTGCCAGCTCTCGACAGTCATTCACGAGCACAGATACGCAGTATTTT
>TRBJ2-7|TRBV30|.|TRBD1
CAWSYGTADEQYF
TGTGCCTGGAGTTACGGGACAGCGGACGAGCAGTACTTC
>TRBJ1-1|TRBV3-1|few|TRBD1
CASSQKGADTEAFF
TGTGCCAGCAGCCAAAAGGGGGCTGACACTGAAGCTTTCTTT
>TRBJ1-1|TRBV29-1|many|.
CSVGGLRGTEAFF
TGCAGCGTGGGGGGGCTCCGGGGCACTGAAGCTTTCTTT
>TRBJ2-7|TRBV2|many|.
CASTYPDYEQYF
TGTGCCAGCACCTATCCCGACTACGAGCAGTACTTC
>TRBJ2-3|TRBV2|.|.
CASSWARATDTQYF
TGTGCCAGCAGTTGGGCTAGAGCGACAGATACGCAGTATTTT
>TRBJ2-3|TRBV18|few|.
CASLQTYTDTQYF
TGTGCCAGCTTGCAGACGTACACAGATACGCAGTATTTT
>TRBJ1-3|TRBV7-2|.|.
CASSARRGGNTIYF
TGTGCCAGCAGCGCTAGGCGCGGCGGAAACACCATATATTTT
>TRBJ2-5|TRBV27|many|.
CASSGHQETQYF
TGTGCCAGCAGTGGCCACCAAGAGACCCAGTACTTC
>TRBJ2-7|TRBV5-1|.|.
CAPSGPGHQYYEQYF
TGCGCCCCCTCAGGACCGGGACACCAGTACTACGAGCAGTACTTC
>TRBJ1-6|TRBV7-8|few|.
CASSSRRLNSPLHF
TGTGCCAGCAGCTCACGGAGGTTGAATTCACCCCTCCACTTT